Below, 16 T cell receptor beta chains from the same sample are listed, as sequenced in a study of cytomegalovirus exposure and HLA in healthy donors. The PCR contained 60 Vbeta and 13 Jbeta primers. Profiling relied on immunoSEQ multiplex PCR, and the TCRdb table lists in-frame clones only, not all of them. Among more than 95,000 clones listed, roughly 80% were seen once. The sample was PBMCs. The receptors were sampled from a man aged 30 to 39 in good health and CMV-seropositive.

This chain uses TRBV19 with TRBJ1-1, with a tentative D call TRBD1 (5 bases). The CDR3 covers 14 residues. The V and J ends lost 5 bases and 5 bases respectively, with 15 bases between them. Germline loops: CDR1 LNHDA, CDR2 SQIVND (reference sequence). The CDR3: CASSPTQGGTEAFF. DNA for the CDR3: TGTGCCAGTAGTCCCACTCAGGGAGGGACTGAAGCTTTCTTT.

This clone was observed a few times. The J gene is TRBJ1-5, the V gene TRBV28; D is possibly TRBD1 (6 bases). The germline CDR1 and CDR2 sequences are MDHEN and SYDVKM. CDR3 length: 14 amino acids. V was cut by 5 bases and J by 7 bases, with 15 bases left in between. CDR3 sequence reads: CASSPPARGQPQHF. Written as DNA, the CDR3 is TGTGCCAGCAGTCCCCCCGCGAGGGGGCAGCCCCAGCATTTT.

V is TRBV5-1 and J is TRBJ1-1, with 8 bases fitting TRBD1. CDR3 length: 14 amino acids. After removal of 1 base from V and 1 base from J, the junction contained 0 bases not matched to a gene. Per germline, CDR1 SGHRS and CDR2 YFSETQ. This CDR3 is CASSLQGANTEAFF. The CDR3 DNA reads TGCGCCAGCAGCTTGCAGGGGGCGAACACTGAAGCTTTCTTT.

The chain links TRBV5-1 to TRBJ2-5; D is undetermined. This CDR3 has 13 residues. The germline gives CDR1 SGHRS, CDR2 YFSETQ. V was pared by 0 bases and J by 4 bases, with 7 bases between. The CDR3 reads CASSLVTGETQYF. DNA for the CDR3: TGCGCCAGCAGCTTGGTGACTGGAGAGACCCAGTACTTC.

The chain has TRBV5-4 and TRBJ1-1, with 7 bases fitting TRBD1. Germline V lookup: CDR1 SGHNT, CDR2 YYREEE (reference sequence). This CDR3 region has 15 residues. The V gene end was trimmed by 2 bases and the J gene end by 1 base; junction bases not matched to a gene: 5. The CDR3 DNA is TGTGCCAGCAGCTTCTGGACAGGTGGGAACACTGAAGCTTTCTTT. Translated: CASSFWTGGNTEAFF.

This chain links TRBV5-1 with TRBJ2-1; D perhaps matches TRBD1 (6 bases). The germline gives CDR1 SGHRS, CDR2 YFSETQ. The CDR3 contains 13 residues. Deletions cut 5 bases from V and 3 bases from J, with 9 bases between. Written as DNA, the CDR3 is TGCGCCAGCAGGGGGGACATCTACAATGAGCAGTTCTTC. Translated, it gives CASRGDIYNEQFF.

The chain has TRBV6-1 and TRBJ2-7, with 10 bases fitting TRBD1. Looked up from germline, CDR1 is MNHNS and CDR2 is SASEGT. V was clipped by 5 bases and J by 2 bases; unmatched bases: 6. This CDR3 region has 15 residues. Here the CDR3 DNA reads TGTGCCAGCAGTCCCATTGGGACAGGGGCCTACGAGCAGTACTTC. Translated, it gives CASSPIGTGAYEQYF.

This clone was picked up a small number of times. Other DNA sequences from this sample encode an identical CDR3 as well. The rearrangement uses TRBV4-2 and TRBJ2-7; TRBD1 aligns across 9 bases. Per germline, CDR1 LGHNA and CDR2 YNFKEQ. This CDR3 has 14 amino acids. The V segment lost 1 base and the J segment 3 bases; nucleotides outside the gene matches: 1. CDR3 sequence reads: CASSQGTGVYEQYF. CDR3 bases: TGTGCCAGCAGCCAAGGGACAGGGGTCTACGAGCAGTACTTC.

The chain has TRBV4-1 and TRBJ2-1; D gene uncertain. Trimming took 10 bases from V and 0 from J, leaving 7 bases between them. This CDR3 has 12 residues. Germline V gene lookup returns CDR1 MGHRA and CDR2 YSYEKL. Written as DNA, the CDR3 is TGCGCCACCACGGGCTCCTACAATGAGCAGTTCTTC. Its translation is CATTGSYNEQFF.

V gene TRBV15 combines with J gene TRBJ1-6; D is ambiguous. V was shortened by 5 bases and J by 7 bases, with 9 bases between the two germline ends. Germline loops: CDR1 LNHNV, CDR2 YYDKDF (reference sequence). This CDR3 comprises 13 residues. The DNA for the CDR3 is TGTGCCACCAGCCCTACTCGAAATTCACCCCTCCACTTT. Protein product: CATSPTRNSPLHF.

The J gene is TRBJ2-7, the V gene TRBV7-8, with D possibly matching TRBD1 (6 bases). The CDR3 length is 13 residues. Germline V gives CDR1 SGHVS, CDR2 FQNEAQ. Trimming left V 4 bases short and J 11 bases short, with 18 bases between. In DNA form, the CDR3 reads TGTGCCAGCAGCTCCCTTCCACAGGGAAATAAGTACTTC. Protein product: CASSSLPQGNKYF.

The chain recombines TRBV10-3 with TRBJ2-7; TRBD1 matches 10 bases. V shed 6 bases and J 2 bases; nucleotides not matched to a gene: 4. The germline gives CDR1 ENHRY, CDR2 SYGVKD. The CDR3 covers 14 residues. CDR3 sequence reads: CAIRRTGGTYEQYF. DNA for the CDR3: TGTGCCATCAGGAGGACAGGGGGTACCTACGAGCAGTACTTC.

This clone was seen a single time. V is TRBV6-5 and J is TRBJ2-7, with 7 nucleotides matching TRBD1. The CDR3 loop spans 13 amino acids. Germline assignment: CDR1 MNHEY and CDR2 SVGAGI. V was clipped by 0 bases and J by 6 bases; unmatched bases: 2. This CDR3 reads CASSYSTGPEQYF. Written as DNA, the CDR3 is TGTGCCAGCAGTTACTCGACAGGGCCCGAGCAGTACTTC.

This chain connects TRBV6-1 to TRBJ2-2; D not resolved. CDR1 is MNHNS, CDR2 SASEGT, per germline. Trimming removed 1 base at V and 8 bases at J, with 17 bases between. CDR3 length equals 16 residues. The DNA of the CDR3 is TGTGCCAGCAGTGAAGTCGTCCCTAGACCGTCTGGGGAGCTGTTTTTT. Its protein is CASSEVVPRPSGELFF.

The rearrangement uses TRBV6-6 and TRBJ1-6, with 7 bases fitting TRBD1. CDR3 size: 14 residues. Germline CDR1 is MNHNY and CDR2 is SVGAGI (reference sequence). Trimming removed 8 bases from V and 7 bases from J; junction bases left unmatched: 8. CDR3 sequence: CASSRGQVNSPLHF. CDR3 nucleotide sequence: TGTGCCAGCTCGCGTGGACAGGTGAATTCACCCCTCCACTTT.

The V call is TRBV28, the J call TRBJ2-7, with a possible D match to TRBD1 (5 bases). V lost 7 bases to trimming and J lost 0 bases, with 19 bases between them. This CDR3 comprises 16 residues. CDR1 is MDHEN, CDR2 SYDVKM, per germline. The CDR3 protein is CASTTTGAASSYEQYF. CDR3 nucleotides: TGTGCCAGCACTACAACAGGCGCTGCAAGCTCCTACGAGCAGTACTTC.